The clone carrying this T cell receptor beta chain was detected ten times or more. The antigen remains undetermined. This record comes from a study of CD8 T cells in ankylosing spondylitis. The study's findings and limits: Existing reports had already noted some motif variants in reactive arthritis synovial fluid and blood. Disease-linked clones displayed a CD8+ phenotype and appeared relatively rarely in peripheral blood.

The CDR3 sequence is 13 residues long. Trimming pared 0 bases from V and 4 bases from J, leaving 6 bases between. CDR1 is SGHTA, CDR2 FQGNSA, per germline. As the method for making TCR beta libraries, quantitative 5'-RACE with molecular barcodes was used. TCRdb ran MiXCR on the 5' RACE reads and lists one entry per CDR3 protein. Of under 150,000 distinct CDR3 sequences listed, 10% to 12% are singletons. V usage is TRBV7-2 and J usage is TRBJ1-1; D is undetermined. This receptor was obtained from a female donor with ankylosing spondylitis or in good health (not recorded which). The sample taken for sequencing was blood, either unsorted or a sorted T cell fraction (not recorded which). CDR3 region: CASSLAYGTEAFF. DNA of the CDR3: TGTGCCAGCAGCTTAGCGTATGGCACTGAAGCTTTCTTT. Full variable domain (outside the CDR3, taken from reference TRBV7-2 and TRBJ1-1): GAGVSQSPSNKVTEKGKDVELRCDPISGHTALYWYRQSLGQGLEFLIYFQGNSAPDKSGLPSDRFSAERTGGSVSTLTIQRTQQEDSAVYLCASSLAYGTEAFFGQGTRLTVV.